Given below is one TCR beta chain in context. Antigen: not known. This specimen belongs to a study of siplizumab effects on memory and regulatory T cells. Broader study findings: In controls, around 30% of mappable alloreactive CD4+ clones were Treg-derived on average, versus roughly 63% with siplizumab.

The CDR3 contains 12 residues. The V gene lost 3 bases and the J gene lost 2 bases, with 5 bases spanning the gap. Germline CDR1 reads ENHRY; CDR2 reads SYGVKD. TCRdb keeps only in-frame clones here, not all; method: immunoSEQ multiplex PCR. The sample gives some 100,000 clones, 96% of which show up once; around 0.03% is in the top ten. This TCR was recovered from a human donor in good health. The chain employs TRBV10-3 and TRBJ2-7; D is unclear. Sequencing was carried out using naive CD4+ T cells sorted from blood. The CDR3 sequence: CAISDSPYEQYF. DNA of the CDR3: TGTGCCATCAGTGATAGTCCCTACGAGCAGTACTTC.